A selection of T cell receptor beta chains follows, all from one sample in a study of cytomegalovirus exposure and HLA in healthy donors. The assay was immunoSEQ multiplex PCR, and TCRdb's table has in-frame clones only and misses some. Of 130,000 to 150,000 clones in the sample, 85% to 90% were seen once. The sample comprised PBMCs. All receptors come from a man aged 18 to 29 in good health and CMV-seronegative. CDR3s include the opening cysteine and the closing phenylalanine or tryptophan. Each record gives: J gene, clone size, V gene, D gene, CDR3 protein, CDR3 DNA. D genes are given only for firm matches. A clone size is listed for some rows: how often the clone was seen (once, few, many), or a class if it is expanded.

J gene: TRBJ2-1; clone size: .; V gene: TRBV28; D gene: .; CDR3 protein: CASSSAALGVAEQFF; CDR3 DNA: TGTGCCAGCAGCTCGGCGGCCCTCGGGGTCGCTGAGCAGTTCTTC
J gene: TRBJ2-5; clone size: .; V gene: TRBV6-5; D gene: TRBD2; CDR3 protein: CASNDGGGRETQYF; CDR3 DNA: TGTGCCAGCAATGATGGGGGAGGGCGAGAGACCCAGTACTTC
J gene: TRBJ1-5; clone size: .; V gene: TRBV19; D gene: .; CDR3 protein: CASSRQGKGNQPQHF; CDR3 DNA: TGTGCCAGCAGTAGGCAGGGGAAGGGCAATCAGCCCCAGCATTTT
J gene: TRBJ1-1; clone size: .; V gene: TRBV5-4; D gene: .; CDR3 protein: CASSSAGYTEAFF; CDR3 DNA: TGTGCCAGCAGCTCTGCGGGGTACACTGAAGCTTTCTTT
J gene: TRBJ2-1; clone size: .; V gene: TRBV10-3; D gene: .; CDR3 protein: CAISEDRDLRHKQFF; CDR3 DNA: TGTGCCATCAGTGAGGACAGGGACTTGCGCCACAAGCAGTTCTTC
J gene: TRBJ2-7; clone size: .; V gene: TRBV2; D gene: TRBD2; CDR3 protein: CASSVAGTSVSYEQYF; CDR3 DNA: TGTGCCAGCAGTGTGGCTGGGACTAGCGTCTCCTACGAGCAGTACTTC
J gene: TRBJ1-6; clone size: few; V gene: TRBV5-1; D gene: TRBD1; CDR3 protein: CASSLQDRVNSPLHF; CDR3 DNA: TGCGCCAGCAGTCTTCAGGACAGGGTTAATTCACCCCTCCACTTT
J gene: TRBJ2-3; clone size: .; V gene: TRBV7-9; D gene: .; CDR3 protein: CASSPISRGTDTQYF; CDR3 DNA: TGTGCCAGCAGCCCCATCTCCAGGGGCACAGATACGCAGTATTTT
J gene: TRBJ2-7; clone size: .; V gene: TRBV7-2; D gene: TRBD1; CDR3 protein: CASSPRQGRENEQYF; CDR3 DNA: TGTGCCAGCAGCCCCAGACAGGGTAGGGAAAACGAGCAGTACTTC
J gene: TRBJ2-5; clone size: once; V gene: TRBV30; D gene: TRBD1; CDR3 protein: CAGLFEGQGIWETQYF; CDR3 DNA: TGTGCCGGCCTATTCGAGGGACAGGGGATTTGGGAGACCCAGTACTTC
J gene: TRBJ2-7; clone size: few; V gene: TRBV19; D gene: .; CDR3 protein: CASSIAQGTYEQYF; CDR3 DNA: TGTGCCAGTAGTATAGCACAGGGCACCTACGAGCAGTACTTC
J gene: TRBJ1-4; clone size: once; V gene: TRBV28; D gene: .; CDR3 protein: CASSLSRATNEKLFF; CDR3 DNA: TGTGCCAGCAGTTTAAGCAGGGCAACTAATGAAAAACTGTTTTTT
J gene: TRBJ1-1; clone size: .; V gene: TRBV5-4; D gene: .; CDR3 protein: CASSWDGGDTEAFF; CDR3 DNA: TGTGCCAGCAGCTGGGACGGAGGGGACACTGAAGCTTTCTTT
J gene: TRBJ1-6; clone size: .; V gene: TRBV4-1; D gene: TRBD1; CDR3 protein: CASSHLGTGDSPLHF; CDR3 DNA: TGCGCCAGCAGCCACCTGGGGACAGGAGATTCACCCCTCCACTTT
J gene: TRBJ2-7; clone size: .; V gene: TRBV5-1; D gene: TRBD2; CDR3 protein: CASSLDPGGSPYEQYF; CDR3 DNA: TGCGCCAGCAGCTTGGACCCGGGCGGGAGCCCCTACGAGCAGTACTTC
J gene: TRBJ2-5; clone size: .; V gene: TRBV5-1; D gene: .; CDR3 protein: CASSSGGGLQETQYF; CDR3 DNA: TGCGCCAGCAGTTCGGGAGGGGGCCTCCAAGAGACCCAGTACTTC
J gene: TRBJ2-3; clone size: once; V gene: TRBV18; D gene: .; CDR3 protein: CASSPGVVAPTDTQYF; CDR3 DNA: TGTGCCAGCTCACCGGGTGTAGTAGCGCCCACAGATACGCAGTATTTT
J gene: TRBJ2-5; clone size: .; V gene: TRBV7-8; D gene: TRBD2; CDR3 protein: CASSLMSISGRTGETQYF; CDR3 DNA: TGTGCCAGCAGCTTAATGAGTATTAGCGGGAGAACGGGGGAGACCCAGTACTTC
J gene: TRBJ1-5; clone size: .; V gene: TRBV28; D gene: TRBD1; CDR3 protein: CASSLDRENQPQHF; CDR3 DNA: TGTGCCAGCAGCCTAGACAGGGAAAATCAGCCCCAGCATTTT
J gene: TRBJ1-2; clone size: .; V gene: TRBV19; D gene: TRBD1; CDR3 protein: CASTPTGDVNGYTF; CDR3 DNA: TGTGCCAGTACCCCGACAGGGGACGTTAATGGCTACACCTTC
J gene: TRBJ2-7; clone size: .; V gene: TRBV7-8; D gene: TRBD2; CDR3 protein: CASNSGGSYEQYF; CDR3 DNA: TGTGCCAGCAATAGCGGGGGGTCCTACGAGCAGTACTTC
J gene: TRBJ2-5; clone size: few; V gene: TRBV9; D gene: .; CDR3 protein: CASSARERFQETQYF; CDR3 DNA: TGTGCCAGCAGCGCTAGGGAGCGGTTCCAAGAGACCCAGTACTTC